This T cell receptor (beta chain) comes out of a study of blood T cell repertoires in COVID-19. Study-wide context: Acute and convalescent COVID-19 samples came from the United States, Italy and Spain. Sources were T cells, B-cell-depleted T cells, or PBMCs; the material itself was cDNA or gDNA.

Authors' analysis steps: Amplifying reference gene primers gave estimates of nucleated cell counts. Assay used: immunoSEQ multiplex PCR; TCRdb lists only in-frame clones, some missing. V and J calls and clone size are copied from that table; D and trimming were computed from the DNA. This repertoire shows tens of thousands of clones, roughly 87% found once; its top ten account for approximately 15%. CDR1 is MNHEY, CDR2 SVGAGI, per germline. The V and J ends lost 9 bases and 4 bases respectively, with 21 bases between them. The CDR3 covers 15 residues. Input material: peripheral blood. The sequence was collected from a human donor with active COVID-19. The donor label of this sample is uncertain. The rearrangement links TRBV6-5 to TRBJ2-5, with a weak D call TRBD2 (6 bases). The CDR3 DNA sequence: TGTGCCAGTCGCCTGGGTTTGGGGGGTACAGAGACCCAGTACTTC. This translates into CASRLGLGGTETQYF.